Listed below are T cell receptor beta chains from one sample, sequenced in a study of T cells in Graves' hyperthyroidism and ophthalmopathy. From the multiplex PCR reads, TCRdb called clonotypes with MiXCR, one entry per CDR3 protein. The table includes about 500,000 distinct CDR3 sequences, roughly a sixth detected once. The source material was blood. The receptors come from a woman between 18 and 29 years old with Graves' hyperthyroidism. Both conserved end residues are part of each CDR3. Fields, in order: clone size, D gene, J gene, V gene, CDR3 DNA, CDR3 protein. The D gene is left open where the match is weak. Where a row states a size, it is once, few, many or the class of an expanded clone; other rows omit it.

clone size: .; D gene: .; J gene: TRBJ2-7; V gene: TRBV10-1; CDR3 DNA: TGCGCCAGCAGTGAGGTGAGCGGAACCTACGAGCAGTACTTC; CDR3 protein: CASSEVSGTYEQYF
clone size: many; D gene: .; J gene: TRBJ2-1; V gene: TRBV7-2; CDR3 DNA: TGTGCCAGCAGCCCCAGTCACAGCTCCTACAATGAGCAGTTCTTC; CDR3 protein: CASSPSHSSYNEQFF
clone size: .; D gene: .; J gene: TRBJ1-1; V gene: TRBV5-4; CDR3 DNA: TGTGCCAGCAGCCGGGGGGGACCTACCACTGAAGCTTTCTTT; CDR3 protein: CASSRGGPTTEAFF
clone size: many; D gene: TRBD1; J gene: TRBJ1-2; V gene: TRBV7-9; CDR3 DNA: TGTGCCAGCAGTCCCGGGACAGGGGCATATGGCTACACCTTC; CDR3 protein: CASSPGTGAYGYTF
clone size: .; D gene: TRBD2; J gene: TRBJ2-7; V gene: TRBV29-1; CDR3 DNA: TGCAGCGTTCTAGGACTAGCGGGACTCCTTTCCTACGAGCAGTACTTC; CDR3 protein: CSVLGLAGLLSYEQYF
clone size: once; D gene: TRBD1; J gene: TRBJ2-4; V gene: TRBV4-3; CDR3 DNA: TGCGCCAGCAGCCTTTGGACAGGGGGGGCCAAAAACATTCAGTACTTC; CDR3 protein: CASSLWTGGAKNIQYF
clone size: many; D gene: TRBD2; J gene: TRBJ2-7; V gene: TRBV7-2; CDR3 DNA: TGTGCCAGCAGCTTAGGTGGCCCTAGCGGGAGGGCCCATATCTCCTACGAGCAGTACTTC; CDR3 protein: CASSLGGPSGRAHISYEQYF
clone size: many; D gene: .; J gene: TRBJ1-5; V gene: TRBV20-1; CDR3 DNA: TGCAGTGCTAGAGGGTGGAGTCAGCCCCAGCATTTT; CDR3 protein: CSARGWSQPQHF
clone size: .; D gene: TRBD2; J gene: TRBJ2-7; V gene: TRBV28; CDR3 DNA: TGTGCCAGCAGTTTACCCGGAGGGGCTAGCGGTTCCTACGAGCAGTACTTC; CDR3 protein: CASSLPGGASGSYEQYF
clone size: few; D gene: .; J gene: TRBJ1-6; V gene: TRBV10-2; CDR3 DNA: TGCGCCAGCCGCATACGCAATTCACCCCTCCACTTT; CDR3 protein: CASRIRNSPLHF
clone size: many; D gene: TRBD1; J gene: TRBJ1-4; V gene: TRBV15; CDR3 DNA: TGTGCCACCAGCAGAGGAGGGACAGAACCCGAAAAACTGTTTTTT; CDR3 protein: CATSRGGTEPEKLFF
clone size: .; D gene: .; J gene: TRBJ2-2; V gene: TRBV6-2/TRBV6-3; CDR3 DNA: TGTGCCAGCAGCGAACAGGGGAGGACCGGGGAGCTGTTTTTT; CDR3 protein: CASSEQGRTGELFF
clone size: .; D gene: TRBD2; J gene: TRBJ2-1; V gene: TRBV7-9; CDR3 DNA: TGTGCCAGCAGCTTAGCCCCACTAGCGGGAGGGCCTTACTCCCTAACGAACAATGAGCAGTTCTTC; CDR3 protein: CASSLAPLAGGPYSLTNNEQFF
clone size: many; D gene: .; J gene: TRBJ2-4; V gene: TRBV5-1; CDR3 DNA: TGCGCCAGCAGCTTATTTGGGGAGGCAGTTGGCAAAAACATTCAGTACTTC; CDR3 protein: CASSLFGEAVGKNIQYF
clone size: .; D gene: TRBD1; J gene: TRBJ1-2; V gene: TRBV12-3/TRBV12-4; CDR3 DNA: TGTGCCAGCAGTGAGTCGTTAGGGGGCGTCTATGGCTACACCTTC; CDR3 protein: CASSESLGGVYGYTF
clone size: many; D gene: TRBD1; J gene: TRBJ2-1; V gene: TRBV12-3/TRBV12-4; CDR3 DNA: TGTGCCAGCAGTTTAGCCGGGACAGTATCTAGGAATGAGCAGTTCTTC; CDR3 protein: CASSLAGTVSRNEQFF
clone size: many; D gene: .; J gene: TRBJ2-7; V gene: TRBV7-8; CDR3 DNA: TGTGCCAGCAGCTTACGGGATAGTACCTACGAGCAGTACTTC; CDR3 protein: CASSLRDSTYEQYF
clone size: .; D gene: TRBD1; J gene: TRBJ1-6; V gene: TRBV18; CDR3 DNA: TGTGCCAGCTCACCAGTGGGACAGGAAAATTCACCCCTCCACTTT; CDR3 protein: CASSPVGQENSPLHF
clone size: many; D gene: TRBD2; J gene: TRBJ2-7; V gene: TRBV20-1; CDR3 DNA: TGCAGTGCTATTCCAAGCGGGAGTGGGTCCTACGAGCAGTACTTC; CDR3 protein: CSAIPSGSGSYEQYF
clone size: many; D gene: .; J gene: TRBJ2-1; V gene: TRBV11-2; CDR3 DNA: TGTGCCAGCAGCTTCCTGAACAATGAGCAGTTCTTC; CDR3 protein: CASSFLNNEQFF
clone size: many; D gene: .; J gene: TRBJ1-4; V gene: TRBV4-3; CDR3 DNA: TGCGCCAGCAGCCAAGACCACGGCAGTGCAACTAATGAAAAACTGTTTTTT; CDR3 protein: CASSQDHGSATNEKLFF
clone size: many; D gene: .; J gene: TRBJ2-7; V gene: TRBV28; CDR3 DNA: TGTGCCAGCAGTTTCCCGGCTATATCCTACGAGCAGTACTTC; CDR3 protein: CASSFPAISYEQYF
clone size: many; D gene: .; J gene: TRBJ2-3; V gene: TRBV5-1; CDR3 DNA: TGCGCCAGCAGCTTTCATGTACGGGGGCTCACAGATACGCAGTATTTT; CDR3 protein: CASSFHVRGLTDTQYF
clone size: few; D gene: .; J gene: TRBJ1-4; V gene: TRBV6-2/TRBV6-3; CDR3 DNA: TGTGCCAGCAGTTACGGCGACGGGGCAACTAATGAAAAACTGTTTTTT; CDR3 protein: CASSYGDGATNEKLFF
clone size: few; D gene: .; J gene: TRBJ2-2; V gene: TRBV19; CDR3 DNA: TGTGCCAGTAGTGACGACGAGACTCAAAACACCGGGGAGCTGTTTTTT; CDR3 protein: CASSDDETQNTGELFF
clone size: many; D gene: TRBD1; J gene: TRBJ2-3; V gene: TRBV20-1; CDR3 DNA: TGCAGTGCCGGGGACAGGGGGAGGACAGATACGCAGTATTTT; CDR3 protein: CSAGDRGRTDTQYF
clone size: many; D gene: .; J gene: TRBJ1-1; V gene: TRBV2; CDR3 DNA: TGTGCCAGCAGCTCCGGGGAAGCTTTCTTT; CDR3 protein: CASSSGEAFF
clone size: few; D gene: TRBD1; J gene: TRBJ1-2; V gene: TRBV28; CDR3 DNA: TGTGCCAGCAGTAAGGGACAGGAGATGTCTGGCTACACCTTC; CDR3 protein: CASSKGQEMSGYTF
clone size: .; D gene: .; J gene: TRBJ2-5; V gene: TRBV6-5; CDR3 DNA: TGTGCCAGCAGTTCCAAGTTCGACGGGACCCAGTACTTC; CDR3 protein: CASSSKFDGTQYF
clone size: many; D gene: TRBD2; J gene: TRBJ2-3; V gene: TRBV12-3/TRBV12-4; CDR3 DNA: TGTGCCAGCAGTTTCGCCGGGACTAGGCTAGATACGCAGTATTTT; CDR3 protein: CASSFAGTRLDTQYF
clone size: many; D gene: .; J gene: TRBJ2-5; V gene: TRBV6-1; CDR3 DNA: TGTGCCAGCAGTGGGGATACCGGAGAGACCCAGTACTTC; CDR3 protein: CASSGDTGETQYF
clone size: few; D gene: TRBD1; J gene: TRBJ1-1; V gene: TRBV3-1; CDR3 DNA: TGTGCCAGCAGCCAAGACCCGGCAGGGGGCCTGGCAGCTTTCTTT; CDR3 protein: CASSQDPAGGLAAFF
clone size: few; D gene: .; J gene: TRBJ2-4; V gene: TRBV10-1; CDR3 DNA: TGCGCCAGCAGCGACCCGGGGGAAGCCAAAAACATTCAGTACTTC; CDR3 protein: CASSDPGEAKNIQYF
clone size: .; D gene: .; J gene: TRBJ2-7; V gene: TRBV6-5; CDR3 DNA: TGTGCCAGCAGTTACTCGTCGGCCCTGGCGCCTAGCTACGAGCAGTACTTC; CDR3 protein: CASSYSSALAPSYEQYF
clone size: .; D gene: .; J gene: TRBJ1-2; V gene: TRBV20-1; CDR3 DNA: TGCAGTGCTAGAGATTGGGCAGGCTATGGCTACATCTTC; CDR3 protein: CSARDWAGYGYIF
clone size: many; D gene: TRBD1; J gene: TRBJ2-3; V gene: TRBV20-1; CDR3 DNA: TGCAGTGCAACCGACGGCGGGACAGGTTCCGATACGCAGTATTTT; CDR3 protein: CSATDGGTGSDTQYF
clone size: .; D gene: .; J gene: TRBJ2-7; V gene: TRBV13; CDR3 DNA: TGTGCCAGCAGTTATACAGGGTCCTTGGAGCACGAGCAGTACTTC; CDR3 protein: CASSYTGSLEHEQYF
clone size: .; D gene: TRBD1; J gene: TRBJ2-2; V gene: TRBV10-3; CDR3 DNA: TGTGCCATCAATCGGGCCGGGACAGCTAACACCGGGGAGCTGTTTTTT; CDR3 protein: CAINRAGTANTGELFF
clone size: many; D gene: .; J gene: TRBJ1-5; V gene: TRBV3-1; CDR3 DNA: TGTGCCAGCAGCCAAGATAGGGACAACCCGCATAGCAATCAGCCCCAGCATTTT; CDR3 protein: CASSQDRDNPHSNQPQHF
clone size: .; D gene: .; J gene: TRBJ1-2; V gene: TRBV7-9; CDR3 DNA: TGTGCCAGCACGAACAGGGTCGCTAACTATGGCTACACCTTC; CDR3 protein: CASTNRVANYGYTF
clone size: few; D gene: .; J gene: TRBJ1-6; V gene: TRBV5-1; CDR3 DNA: TGCGCCAGCAGCTTGGAGTCAGTTCTTAATTCACCCCTCCACTTT; CDR3 protein: CASSLESVLNSPLHF
clone size: .; D gene: .; J gene: TRBJ2-5; V gene: TRBV7-2; CDR3 DNA: TGTGCCAGCAGCTTGCAGGGGCCCTGGGAGACCCAGTACTTC; CDR3 protein: CASSLQGPWETQYF
clone size: few; D gene: .; J gene: TRBJ1-1; V gene: TRBV24-1; CDR3 DNA: TGTGCCACCAGTGGTCCTACGACAGATTCAGGCACTGAAGCTTTCTTT; CDR3 protein: CATSGPTTDSGTEAFF
clone size: .; D gene: .; J gene: TRBJ2-7; V gene: TRBV7-9; CDR3 DNA: TGTGCCAGCAGCCCCCCAATAGGGGGTTCCTACGAGCAGTACTTC; CDR3 protein: CASSPPIGGSYEQYF
clone size: few; D gene: .; J gene: TRBJ2-1; V gene: TRBV19; CDR3 DNA: TGTGCCAGTAGTATGGGGCTCGGGGAATCCTACAATGAGCAGTTCTTC; CDR3 protein: CASSMGLGESYNEQFF
clone size: many; D gene: .; J gene: TRBJ2-1; V gene: TRBV7-2; CDR3 DNA: TGTGCCAGCAGCTCCGACAGCTCGAATGAGCAGTTCTTC; CDR3 protein: CASSSDSSNEQFF
clone size: many; D gene: .; J gene: TRBJ2-7; V gene: TRBV5-5; CDR3 DNA: TGTGCCAGCAGCTTGAGGGTGGACGAGCAGTACTTC; CDR3 protein: CASSLRVDEQYF
clone size: many; D gene: TRBD2; J gene: TRBJ2-3; V gene: TRBV3-1; CDR3 DNA: TGTGCCAGCAGCCATGGAGGCGGGGGGGGAGATACGCAGTATTTT; CDR3 protein: CASSHGGGGGDTQYF
clone size: many; D gene: TRBD2; J gene: TRBJ2-1; V gene: TRBV12-3/TRBV12-4; CDR3 DNA: TGTGCCAGCAGTTCGGCGGGGGGGCCGACTGATGAGCAGTTCTTC; CDR3 protein: CASSSAGGPTDEQFF